What follows are 3 T cell receptor beta chains derived from one specimen sequenced in a study of T cell changes during pregnancy in multiple sclerosis. The data were produced by immunoSEQ multiplex PCR, yet TCRdb's version contains in-frame clones alone and is incomplete. The sample holds roughly 68,000 clones, about 90% seen once. The source material was peripheral blood, sampled in the second trimester of pregnancy. The receptors originated from a female donor in good health, enrolled as a control in a pregnancy study.

This clone occurred a few times. The V gene is TRBV29-1, the J gene TRBJ1-2; 7 nucleotides match TRBD1. Trimming cost V 6 bases and J 6 bases; bases outside gene matches: 7. The germline gives CDR1 SQVTM, CDR2 ANQGSEA. The CDR3 sequence is 12 residues long. The CDR3 protein is CSVEKGGDGYTF. The CDR3, as DNA: TGCAGCGTCGAAAAAGGGGGCGATGGCTACACCTTC. The full variable domain, with the rest looked up from reference TRBV29-1 and TRBJ1-2, is SAVISQKPSRDICQRGTSLTIQCQVDSQVTMMFWYRQQPGQSLTLIATANQGSEATYESGFVIDKFPISRPNLTFSTLTVSNMSPEDSSIYLCSVEKGGDGYTFGSGTRLTVV.

This clone showed up just once. The CDR3: CASSFLGAEEKLFF. CDR3 DNA sequence: TGTGCCAGCAGCTTTCTCGGAGCGGAAGAAAAACTGTTTTTT. The chain carries TRBV7-9 and TRBJ1-4, with D hard to call. Germline V lookup: CDR1 SEHNR, CDR2 FQNEAQ (reference sequence). The CDR3 consists of 14 residues. The germline V and J ends were trimmed by 3 bases and 8 bases, with 13 bases remaining between them.

This chain joins TRBV1 and TRBJ2-7; the D call of TRBD1 is as the table states it, not checked on the DNA. TRBV1 is listed as a pseudogene. The CDR3 contains 16 residues. In DNA form, the CDR3 reads TGCACCAGCAGCCAAGCCGGGACAGACCCTACCTACGAGCAGTACTTC. Its translation is CTSSQAGTDPTYEQYF.